The 14 T cell receptor beta chains listed next were all sequenced from one sample in a study of blood T cells in healthy people across ages. A second roughly 6 to 11 cycle PCR used barcoded and J-beta primers. TCRdb fed the 5' RACE reads into MiXCR, producing one record per CDR3 protein. This sample yields 500,000 to 700,000 distinct CDR3 sequences, of which approximately 30% are seen a single time; 15% to 18% belongs to the top ten. The specimen was blood. These receptors all stem from a woman aged 80 or over in good health.

This clonotype was seen ten or more times. DNA for the CDR3: TGTGCTAGTGGTACAGGACAGCCTAGGGAAAAACTGTTTTTT. It translates to CASGTGQPREKLFF. The chain employs TRBV12-5 and TRBJ1-4; weak D call: TRBD1 (6 bases). This CDR3 is built from 14 residues. Trimming left V 5 bases short and J 8 bases short, with 15 bases between. Germline V gives CDR1 LGHNT, CDR2 FRNRAP.

This clonotype occurred a few times. V gene TRBV20-1 combines with J gene TRBJ1-5; D is unclear. The germline V gene encodes CDR1 DFQATT and CDR2 SNEGSKA (reference sequence). V lost 1 base and J 4 bases, leaving 20 bases between the germline ends. The CDR3 runs to 17 residues. For the CDR3, the DNA is TGCAGTGCTAGAGTCTTCAAGTACGACACGTTAAATCAGCCCCAGCATTTT. Translated, it gives CSARVFKYDTLNQPQHF.

This clonotype was observed many times. This chain connects TRBV2 to TRBJ2-7, with 10 bases identical to TRBD1. Germline V lookup: CDR1 SNHLY, CDR2 FYNNEI. There are 15 residues in the CDR3. The junction had 8 bases not matched to a gene; V was cut back by 4 bases and J by 5 bases. The DNA for the CDR3 is TGTGCCAGCAGTGTTGTGACAGGGGGCTTGGACGAGCAGTACTTC. Translated, it gives CASSVVTGGLDEQYF.

CDR3: CASSPPGIAGINEQFF. CDR3 in DNA: TGTGCCAGCAGTCCCCCGGGGATAGCGGGTATCAATGAGCAGTTCTTC. The rearrangement links TRBV2 to TRBJ2-1; 7 bases agree with TRBD2. Per germline, CDR1 SNHLY and CDR2 FYNNEI. The CDR3 is 16 amino acids. Trimming at V came to 5 bases and at J to 6 bases, leaving 13 bases not matched to a gene.

This clonotype was detected ten times or more. The chain joins TRBV20-1 to TRBJ2-5; D not certain. The CDR3 has 15 residues. Germline values: CDR1 DFQATT, CDR2 SNEGSKA (reference sequence). V lost 6 bases, J lost 2 bases, and 19 bases lay in between. The CDR3 loop is CSALEGSTIQETQYF. The CDR3 DNA is TGCAGTGCACTGGAAGGGTCGACCATTCAAGAGACCCAGTACTTC.

This clonotype was observed at least ten times. This chain links TRBV12-3 or TRBV12-4 with TRBJ1-5; D possibly corresponds to TRBD1 (6 bases). Trimming shortened V by 2 bases and J by 4 bases, and 9 bases separated the two germline ends. This CDR3 is built from 14 residues. The CDR3 protein is CASSLRTDNQPQHF. For the CDR3, the DNA is TGTGCCAGCAGTTTAAGGACAGATAATCAGCCCCAGCATTTT.

This clonotype was found many times. This CDR3 reads CASSFHQRGVTDTQYF. The CDR3 region has the DNA TGCGCCAGCAGCTTCCACCAGCGGGGGGTAACGGATACGCAGTATTTT. V is TRBV5-1 and J is TRBJ2-3; 9 bases fit TRBD2. Per the germline V gene, CDR1 is SGHRS and CDR2 is YFSETQ. The trim removed 2 bases at V and 6 bases at J, leaving 10 bases unmatched. This CDR3 region has 16 residues.

This chain connects TRBV30 to TRBJ1-2, with D maybe TRBD1 (5 bases). V shed 8 bases and J shed 5 bases, with 21 bases lying between them. The CDR3 sequence is 14 residues long. Germline CDR1 is GTSNPN and CDR2 is SVGIG (reference sequence). The CDR3 sequence: CAGSQGPGRYGYTF. The CDR3 DNA reads TGTGCCGGCAGCCAGGGACCGGGGAGATATGGCTACACCTTC.

This chain uses TRBV7-2 with TRBJ2-3; 10 bases map to TRBD2. Germline CDR1 is SGHTA and CDR2 is FQGNSA. The V and J ends lost 5 bases and 1 base, in that order; junction bases with no gene match: 6. The length of the CDR3 is 16 residues. This chain's CDR3 is CASSPLGTSGTDTQYF. The DNA for the CDR3 is TGTGCCAGCAGCCCCCTCGGGACTAGCGGCACAGATACGCAGTATTTT.

CDR3 amino acids: CASSLGLAGGPGETQYF. The CDR3 DNA reads as TGTGCCAGCAGCTTGGGGCTAGCGGGGGGGCCGGGAGAGACCCAGTACTTC. V usage is TRBV5-5 and J usage is TRBJ2-5, with 12 bases matching TRBD2. CDR3 size: 17 residues. V dropped 0 bases and J dropped 4; count of bases not matched to a gene: 7. The germline V gene encodes CDR1 SGHKS and CDR2 YYEKEE (reference sequence).

At least ten counts were recorded for this clonotype. The J gene is TRBJ2-6, the V gene TRBV13, with 8 positions matching TRBD1. The CDR3 runs 16 residues. Trimming cost V 5 bases and J 4 bases; bases outside gene matches: 7. Germline V gene lookup returns CDR1 PRHDT and CDR2 FYEKMQ (reference sequence). The CDR3 loop is CASSGRQGRGANVLTF. CDR3 sequence (DNA): TGTGCCAGCAGCGGCCGACAGGGGAGAGGGGCCAACGTCCTGACTTTC.

The gene calls are TRBV6-6 and TRBJ1-1; D gene ambiguous. The CDR3 has 14 residues. The germline V and J ends were trimmed by 5 bases and 5 bases, with 15 bases remaining between them. From germline, CDR1 is MNHNY and CDR2 SVGAGI (reference sequence). In DNA, the CDR3 is TGTGCCAGCAGTCTCAAGGGTCATTTTACTGAAGCTTTCTTT. This codes for CASSLKGHFTEAFF.

To note about this clonotype: A read error may be the cause here, since a much bigger clone is one base away. This rearrangement joins TRBV25-1 to TRBJ1-4; 8 nucleotides agree with TRBD1. Germline V CDR1 and CDR2: MGHDK, SYGVNS. The CDR3 is 15 residues long. Trimming removed 3 bases from V and 10 bases from J; junction bases left unmatched: 10. CDR3 coding DNA: TGTGCCAGCAGTGACCGGGACAGGCGAGGTGGAAAACTGTTTTTT. Translation: CASSDRDRRGGKLFF.

Concerning this clonotype: This may be a read error: a much more frequent sequence differs by one nucleotide. The V gene is TRBV5-1, the J gene TRBJ2-7; D may be TRBD1 or TRBD2 (6 bases each). CDR3 length: 16 amino acids. Germline assignment: CDR1 SGHRS and CDR2 YFSETQ. The ends were cut back, 4 bases at V and 5 bases at J, with 22 bases in the middle. Here the CDR3 reads CASSPGAGRGSNEQYF. Here the CDR3 DNA reads TGCGCCAGCAGCCCGGGGGCTGGACGGGGCTCTAACGAGCAGTACTTC.